This passage covers 25 T cell receptor beta chains from one sample sequenced in a study of blood T cells in healthy people across ages. Through a sample-barcoded 5' primer and a J-beta primer mix, a second PCR was run for 7 to 11 cycles. From the 5' RACE reads, TCRdb called clonotypes with MiXCR, one entry per CDR3 protein. The sample has 850,000 or so distinct CDR3 sequences; roughly 26% are singletons. Sample: blood. These receptors all stem from a woman older than 75 in good health.

This clonotype appeared many times. This chain connects TRBV27 to TRBJ1-2; D may be TRBD1 (5 bases). Deletions cut 4 bases from V and 4 bases from J, with 13 bases between. The CDR3 spans 14 residues. The germline gives CDR1 MNHEY, CDR2 SMNVEV (reference sequence). The CDR3 DNA is TGTGCCAGCAGTTCGCAGGGCGCCGCCTATGGCTACACCTTC. Protein: CASSSQGAAYGYTF.

The V gene is TRBV12-3 or TRBV12-4, the J gene TRBJ2-5; D uncertain. The J call may be faulty, since TRBJ2-7 better matches the DNA end. The CDR3 length is 15 residues. The CDR3 nucleotides read TGTGCCAGCAGTTTAGCAGGAGTCGTGAGCTACGAGCAGTACTTC. Amino acids: CASSLAGVVSYEQYF.

V gene TRBV7-8 combines with J gene TRBJ2-5, with 10 bases identical to TRBD2. The CDR3 is made up of 18 amino acids. V lost 2 bases and J lost 2; bases outside the gene matches: 11. Germline V gives CDR1 SGHVS, CDR2 FQNEAQ. CDR3: CASSLRRPLAGRQETQYF. CDR3 nucleotide sequence: TGTGCCAGCAGCTTACGAAGGCCACTAGCGGGGAGACAAGAGACCCAGTACTTC.

This chain uses TRBV7-2 with TRBJ2-5; D may be TRBD1 or TRBD2 (5 bases each). The V end was cut by 6 bases, the J end by 2 bases, with 16 bases between. The CDR3 has 15 residues. The germline CDR1 and CDR2 sequences are SGHTA and FQGNSA. CDR3 sequence: CASSMGVVGQETQYF. CDR3 DNA: TGTGCCAGCAGTATGGGGGTGGTTGGGCAAGAGACCCAGTACTTC.

In its sample, this clonotype was seen many times. V is TRBV9 and J is TRBJ1-2, with no clear D. Per the germline V gene, CDR1 is SGDLS and CDR2 is YYNGEE. This CDR3 region has 13 residues. The V end was cut by 1 base, the J end by 8 bases, with 12 bases between. Here the CDR3 reads CASSVLVSSGYTF. CDR3 sequence (DNA): TGTGCCAGCAGCGTACTGGTTTCGTCGGGCTACACCTTC.

To note about this clonotype: Because the CDR3's place on the DNA is in doubt, the DNA is left out and the CDR3 is given as listed by TCRdb. The chain recombines TRBV12-3 or TRBV12-4 with TRBJ2-7; TRBD2 is the table's D call, not checked against the DNA. The CDR3 sequence runs 17 residues, both termini included. CDR3 amino acids: CASILEVSDRSSYEQYF.

The chain joins TRBV20-1 to TRBJ2-3, with 8 bases that match TRBD1. The V segment lost 3 bases and the J segment 2 bases; nucleotides outside the gene matches: 10. CDR1 is DFQATT and CDR2 is SNEGSKA in the germline V gene (reference sequence). This CDR3 region has 16 residues. The CDR3: CSARLTPTGDTDTQYF. The CDR3 DNA reads TGCAGTGCTAGGCTCACCCCGACAGGGGACACAGATACGCAGTATTTT.

This clonotype has at least ten counts. V is TRBV4-2 and J is TRBJ1-1, with a weak D call TRBD1 (5 bases). Germline-derived CDR1 and CDR2 are LGHNA and YNFKEQ. The CDR3 contains 15 residues. V was pared by 1 base and J by 0 bases, with 9 bases between. CDR3 amino acids: CASSQGGSLNTEAFF. DNA for the CDR3: TGTGCCAGCAGCCAAGGGGGCAGCCTGAACACTGAAGCTTTCTTT.

V gene TRBV27 combines with J gene TRBJ2-5; tentative D call: TRBD2 (5 bases). This CDR3 contains 15 residues. The V end was cut by 6 bases, the J end by 1 base, with 15 bases between. Germline lookup yields CDR1 MNHEY and CDR2 SMNVEV (reference sequence). The CDR3 spells CASSPPGKPQETQYF. Here the CDR3 DNA reads TGTGCCAGCAGCCCCCCCGGGAAGCCCCAAGAGACCCAGTACTTC.

The table lists this clonotype with many counts. The V gene is TRBV18, the J gene TRBJ2-1, with TRBD2 matching over 12 bases. Germline CDR1 and CDR2: KGHSH and LQKENI. The CDR3 is 17 amino acids. V trimming: 0 bases; J trimming: 9 bases; junction bases outside the gene matches: 9. Here the CDR3 reads CASSPPRTSGAQAEQFF. In nucleotides, the CDR3 is TGTGCCAGCTCACCACCTAGGACTAGCGGGGCCCAAGCTGAGCAGTTCTTC.

Many counts were recorded for this clonotype. This chain links TRBV7-2 with TRBJ2-3; TRBD2 aligns across 14 bases. Losses at the gene ends were 6 bases for V and 0 bases for J; bases not matched to a gene: 11. CDR3 length equals 19 residues. Germline V gives CDR1 SGHTA, CDR2 FQGNSA. The CDR3 coding sequence is TGTGCCAGCAGGTCTCCGGGGACTAGCGGGGGACCTAGCACAGATACGCAGTATTTT. This codes for CASRSPGTSGGPSTDTQYF.

This chain joins TRBV18 and TRBJ2-5; TRBD1 matches at 9 bases. CDR1 is KGHSH, CDR2 LQKENI, per germline. This CDR3 region has 15 residues. V shed 2 bases, J shed 5 bases, and the junction held 6 bases outside the gene matches. Here the CDR3 DNA reads TGTGCCAGCTCACCATTACAGGGGGCATCGGAGACCCAGTACTTC. Residues: CASSPLQGASETQYF.

Many counts were recorded for this clonotype. The rearrangement links TRBV7-2 to TRBJ2-3, with 7 bases fitting TRBD2. The ends lost 5 bases at V and 4 bases at J; junction bases unmatched: 9. CDR1 is SGHTA, CDR2 FQGNSA, per germline. The CDR3 runs 15 residues. DNA of the CDR3: TGTGCCAGCAGCCCTGTCGGGGGGAGGTCAGATACGCAGTATTTT. Translated: CASSPVGGRSDTQYF.

Turning to this clonotype: A clone one base away is much larger, so this may be a read error. This rearrangement joins TRBV12-3 or TRBV12-4 to TRBJ2-5; weak D call: TRBD2 (7 bases). Trimming removed 1 base from V and 11 bases from J, with 20 bases in between. CDR3 length: 15 amino acids. Written as DNA, the CDR3 is TGTGCCAGCAGTTTAGAGGGGGGGTTACACAATGAGCAGTACTTC. This sequence encodes CASSLEGGLHNEQYF.

This clonotype was counted ten times or more. The chain links TRBV3-1 to TRBJ2-3, with 10 bases matching TRBD2. The CDR3 has 15 residues. V lost 8 bases and J lost 5; bases outside the gene matches: 10. Germline V gene lookup returns CDR1 LGHDT and CDR2 YNNKEL (reference sequence). The chain's CDR3 is CASHSHERGGDTQYF. Written as DNA, the CDR3 is TGTGCCAGCCATTCGCATGAGCGGGGGGGAGATACGCAGTATTTT.

This clonotype was counted many times. A much larger clone differs from this one at a single base, so this may be a read error. The chain couples TRBV12-3 or TRBV12-4 to TRBJ2-1; D uncertain. Trimming removed 6 bases at V and 4 bases at J, with 7 bases between. This CDR3 has 12 residues. CDR3 protein: CASSERYNEQFF. The CDR3 region has the DNA TGTGCCAGCAGCGAACGATACAATGAGCAGTTCTTC.

This clonotype was seen only a few times. The J gene is TRBJ1-5, the V gene TRBV5-1, with D uncertain. Germline assignment: CDR1 SGHRS and CDR2 YFSETQ. Trimming removed 0 bases at V and 2 bases at J, with 12 bases between. This CDR3 contains 16 residues. The chain's CDR3 is CASSLGGLVGNQPQHF. The CDR3 region has the DNA TGCGCCAGCAGCTTGGGCGGACTTGTTGGCAATCAGCCCCAGCATTTT.

Many counts were recorded for this clonotype. The J gene is TRBJ1-4, the V gene TRBV25-1; D remains unclear. Germline-derived CDR1 and CDR2 are MGHDK and SYGVNS. The CDR3 sequence is 16 residues long. V lost 3 bases to trimming and J lost 7 bases, with 18 bases between them. The CDR3 spells CASSDSREGGGEKLFF. The CDR3 bases are TGTGCCAGCAGTGATTCGAGGGAGGGAGGCGGTGAAAAACTGTTTTTT.

This clonotype appeared a few times. This may arise from a read error, as a much more abundant clone is one base away. No DNA is shown, since the ends of the CDR3 on it are uncertain; the CDR3 is the one TCRdb lists. V and J are TRBV7-2 and TRBJ2-6; TRBD1 is the table's D call and was not checked against the DNA. Germline V CDR1 and CDR2: SGHTA, FQGNSA. The CDR3 is 17 residues long, counting both termini. The CDR3 sequence: CASSFGQGAPGANVRTF.

In this sample, this clonotype turned up a few times. This chain joins TRBV7-2 and TRBJ1-4; 8 bases fit TRBD1. This CDR3 has 16 amino acids. V gave up 4 bases and J gave up 5 bases; unmatched junction bases: 9. Germline V lookup: CDR1 SGHTA, CDR2 FQGNSA. This chain's CDR3 is CASSSTLQGGNEKLFF. In DNA, the CDR3 is TGTGCCAGCAGCTCCACGTTACAGGGGGGGAATGAAAAACTGTTTTTT.

This clonotype was seen more than once but under ten times. The chain joins TRBV12-3 or TRBV12-4 to TRBJ2-3; TRBD1 is a possible D gene (6 bases). The germline V and J ends were trimmed by 0 bases and 4 bases, with 11 bases remaining between them. CDR3 length: 15 amino acids. The CDR3 coding sequence is TGTGCCAGCAGTTTAGCGGGACACAAAGCAGATACGCAGTATTTT. Its translation is CASSLAGHKADTQYF.

This clonotype was found many times. V gene TRBV3-1 combines with J gene TRBJ2-5, with D possibly TRBD1 on 6 matching bases. The CDR3 is made up of 15 amino acids. Trimming shortened V by 6 bases and J by 0 bases, and 14 bases separated the two germline ends. Germline V gene lookup returns CDR1 LGHDT and CDR2 YNNKEL (reference sequence). CDR3 in amino acids: CASRGPGTHQETQYF. The CDR3 region has the DNA TGTGCCAGCAGGGGACCCGGGACACACCAAGAGACCCAGTACTTC.

Notes on this clonotype: This may be a read error: a much more frequent sequence differs by one nucleotide. The J gene is TRBJ2-1, the V gene TRBV3-1, with TRBD2 as a possible D gene (6 bases). The J call may be incorrect, as the DNA end agrees better with TRBJ2-7. The CDR3 consists of 17 residues. The V gene's germline CDR1 is LGHDT and CDR2 YNNKEL (reference sequence). The CDR3, as DNA: TGTGCCAGCAGCCGTAGCGGCACCAACCTAACCTACAATGAGCAGTACTTC. Protein sequence: CASSRSGTNLTYNEQYF.

The sample holds many counts of this clonotype. The chain carries TRBV7-2 and TRBJ2-3; 14 nucleotides line up with TRBD2. The CDR3 contains 17 residues. Unmatched junction bases numbered 7, after V lost 5 bases and J lost 3 bases. Germline V lookup: CDR1 SGHTA, CDR2 FQGNSA. The CDR3 is CASSKPGTSGGTDTQYF. CDR3 nucleotides: TGTGCCAGCAGCAAGCCCGGGACTAGCGGGGGTACAGATACGCAGTATTTT.

This clonotype has a count of ten or more. This sequence joins TRBV5-1 and TRBJ2-6; the D gene is possibly TRBD1 (6 bases). CDR1 SGHRS and CDR2 YFSETQ come from the germline V gene. Trimming left V 0 bases short and J 13 bases short, with 11 bases between. The CDR3 has 13 residues. This chain's CDR3 is CASSLDGTKVLTF. In DNA, the CDR3 is TGCGCCAGCAGCTTGGACGGGACAAAAGTCCTGACTTTC.